This record covers a single TCR beta chain. CDR3 length: 22 residues. With 0 bases clipped from V and 0 bases from J, the junction kept 19 bases outside the gene matches. Germline V gene data show CDR1 as LGHNA and CDR2 as YNFKEQ. This sample stems from a study of response to subunit inactivated influenza vaccine. TCRdb re-analysed the RT-PCR reads in MiXCR, keeping a single row per CDR3 protein. The sample lists about 540,000 distinct CDR3 sequences, roughly 23% occurring once. This same sample was also taken into another study, of T cells expressing NK-cell markers. This second study says: The authors generated TCR beta cDNA through 5'RACE template switching with UMIs. Several of the experiments relied on an anti-gamma-delta TCR antibody so that only alpha-beta TCR T cells were sorted. Where several donors were concerned, these clonotypes also led the CD3+CD56-NKG2C+ fraction.

The sample was CD4+ T cells sorted from PBMCs, taken 11 to 12 days after vaccination. The chain couples TRBV4-2 to TRBJ2-4, with 8 bases that match TRBD1. The receptor comes from a man aged 50-60 years who received an inactivated influenza vaccine. CDR3: CASSQDFSVGRGRGKAKNIQYF. The CDR3 DNA reads as TGTGCCAGCAGCCAAGATTTTTCCGTAGGCAGGGGGCGCGGGAAAGCCAAAAACATTCAGTACTTC.